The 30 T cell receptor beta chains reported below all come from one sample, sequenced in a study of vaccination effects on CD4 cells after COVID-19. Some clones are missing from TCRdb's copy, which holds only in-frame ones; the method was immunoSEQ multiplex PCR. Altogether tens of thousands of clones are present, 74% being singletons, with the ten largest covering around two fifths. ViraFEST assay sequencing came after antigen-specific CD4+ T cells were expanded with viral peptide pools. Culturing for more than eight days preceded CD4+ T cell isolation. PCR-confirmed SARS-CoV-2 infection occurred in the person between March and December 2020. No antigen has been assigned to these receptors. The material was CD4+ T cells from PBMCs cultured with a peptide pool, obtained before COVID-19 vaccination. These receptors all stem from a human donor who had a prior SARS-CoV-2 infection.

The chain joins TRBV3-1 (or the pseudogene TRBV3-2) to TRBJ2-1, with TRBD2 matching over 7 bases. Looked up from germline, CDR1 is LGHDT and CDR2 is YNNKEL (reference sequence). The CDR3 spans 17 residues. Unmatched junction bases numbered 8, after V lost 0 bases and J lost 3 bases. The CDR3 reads CASSQDSGQAGYNEQFF. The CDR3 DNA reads TGTGCCAGCAGCCAAGATAGCGGGCAGGCAGGCTACAATGAGCAGTTCTTC.

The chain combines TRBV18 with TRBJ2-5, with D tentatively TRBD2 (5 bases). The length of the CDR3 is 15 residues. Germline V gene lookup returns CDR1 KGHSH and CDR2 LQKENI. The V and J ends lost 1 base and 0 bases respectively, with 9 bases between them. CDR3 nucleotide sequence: TGTGCCAGCTCACCACGTTCGGGAAACCAAGAGACCCAGTACTTC. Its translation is CASSPRSGNQETQYF.

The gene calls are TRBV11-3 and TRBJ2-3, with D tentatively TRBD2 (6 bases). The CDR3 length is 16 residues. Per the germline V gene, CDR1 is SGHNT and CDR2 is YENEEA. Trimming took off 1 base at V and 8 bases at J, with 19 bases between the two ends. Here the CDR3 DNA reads TGTGCCAGCAGCTTAGTAGCGGCCATCATGGGCTCTACGCAGTATTTT. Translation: CASSLVAAIMGSTQYF.

DNA of the CDR3: TGCGCCAGCAGCCCCGGACTAACGAACACCGGGGAGCTGTTTTTT. Translation gives CASSPGLTNTGELFF. The rearrangement joins TRBV5-1 to TRBJ2-2; D is possibly TRBD2 (6 bases). This CDR3 is 15 amino acids long. Germline values: CDR1 SGHRS, CDR2 YFSETQ. V lost 4 bases and J lost 0, with 10 bases in between.

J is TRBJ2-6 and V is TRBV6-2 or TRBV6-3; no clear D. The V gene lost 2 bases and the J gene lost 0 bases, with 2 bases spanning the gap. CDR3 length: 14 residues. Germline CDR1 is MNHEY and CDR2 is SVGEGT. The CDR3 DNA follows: TGTGCCAGCAGTTACAACTCTGGGGCCAACGTCCTGACTTTC. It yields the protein CASSYNSGANVLTF.

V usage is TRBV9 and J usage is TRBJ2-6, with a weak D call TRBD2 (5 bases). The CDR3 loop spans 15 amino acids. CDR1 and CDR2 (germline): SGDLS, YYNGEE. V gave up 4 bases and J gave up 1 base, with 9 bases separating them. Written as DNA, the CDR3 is TGTGCCAGCAGCCCGACGGGGTCTGGGGCCAACGTCCTGACTTTC. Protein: CASSPTGSGANVLTF. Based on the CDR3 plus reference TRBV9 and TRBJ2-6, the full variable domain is DSGVTQTPKHLITATGQRVTLRCSPRSGDLSVYWYQQSLDQGLQFLIQYYNGEERAKGNILERFSAQQFPDLHSELNLSSLELGDSALYFCASSPTGSGANVLTFGAGSRLTVL.

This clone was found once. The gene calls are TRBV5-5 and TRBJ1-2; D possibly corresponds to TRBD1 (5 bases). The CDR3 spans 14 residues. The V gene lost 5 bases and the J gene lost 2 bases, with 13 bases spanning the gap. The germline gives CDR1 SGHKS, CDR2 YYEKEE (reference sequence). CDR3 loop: CASRIQELNYGYTF. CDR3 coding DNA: TGTGCCAGCAGGATACAGGAGTTGAACTATGGCTACACCTTC.

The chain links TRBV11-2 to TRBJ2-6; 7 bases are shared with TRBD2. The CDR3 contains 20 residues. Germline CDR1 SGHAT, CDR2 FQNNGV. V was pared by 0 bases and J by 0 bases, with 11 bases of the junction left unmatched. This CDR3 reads CASSLDKSGTTNSGANVLTF. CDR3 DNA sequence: TGTGCCAGCAGCTTAGATAAATCCGGGACTACAAACTCTGGGGCCAACGTCCTGACTTTC.

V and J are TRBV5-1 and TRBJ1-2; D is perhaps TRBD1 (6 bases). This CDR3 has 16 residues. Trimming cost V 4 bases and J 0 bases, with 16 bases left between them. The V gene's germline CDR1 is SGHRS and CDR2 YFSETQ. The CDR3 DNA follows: TGCGCCAGCAGCAAGGGACACCCGACACCTAACTATGGCTACACCTTC. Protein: CASSKGHPTPNYGYTF. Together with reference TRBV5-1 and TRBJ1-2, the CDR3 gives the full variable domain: KAGVTQTPRYLIKTRGQQVTLSCSPISGHRSVSWYQQTPGQGLQFLFEYFSETQRNKGNFPGRFSGRQFSNSRSEMNVSTLELGDSALYLCASSKGHPTPNYGYTFGSGTRLTVV.

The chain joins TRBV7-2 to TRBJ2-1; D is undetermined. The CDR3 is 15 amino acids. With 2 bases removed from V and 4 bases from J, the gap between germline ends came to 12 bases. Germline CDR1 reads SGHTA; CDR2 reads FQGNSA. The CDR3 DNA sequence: TGTGCCAGCAGCTTACGATCCGAGGCATACAATGAGCAGTTCTTC. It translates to CASSLRSEAYNEQFF. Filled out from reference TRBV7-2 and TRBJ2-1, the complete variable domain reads GAGVSQSPSNKVTEKGKDVELRCDPISGHTALYWYRQSLGQGLEFLIYFQGNSAPDKSGLPSDRFSAERTGGSVSTLTIQRTQQEDSAVYLCASSLRSEAYNEQFFGPGTRLTVL.

Here the CDR3 DNA reads TGCGCCAGCAGCCAAGATCACCCCAGCCTTGAGAGTACCATATATTTT. Protein sequence: CASSQDHPSLESTIYF. V gene TRBV4-1 combines with J gene TRBJ1-3, with no clear D. This CDR3 has 16 residues. V was clipped by 0 bases and J by 10 bases, with 19 bases between them. Germline V gene lookup returns CDR1 MGHRA and CDR2 YSYEKL.

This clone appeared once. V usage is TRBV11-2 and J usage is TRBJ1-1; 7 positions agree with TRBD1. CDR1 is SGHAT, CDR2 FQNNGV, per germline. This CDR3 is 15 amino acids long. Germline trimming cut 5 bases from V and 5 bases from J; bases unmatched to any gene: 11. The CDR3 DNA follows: TGTGCCAGCAGCCCAAGACAGGGCGGAGAGACTGAAGCTTTCTTT. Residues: CASSPRQGGETEAFF.

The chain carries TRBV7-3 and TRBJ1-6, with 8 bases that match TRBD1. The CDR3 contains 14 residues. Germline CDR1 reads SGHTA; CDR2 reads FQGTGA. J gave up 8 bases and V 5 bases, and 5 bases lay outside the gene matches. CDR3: CASSPDRGYSPLHF. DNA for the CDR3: TGTGCCAGCAGCCCTGACAGGGGTTATTCACCCCTCCACTTT.

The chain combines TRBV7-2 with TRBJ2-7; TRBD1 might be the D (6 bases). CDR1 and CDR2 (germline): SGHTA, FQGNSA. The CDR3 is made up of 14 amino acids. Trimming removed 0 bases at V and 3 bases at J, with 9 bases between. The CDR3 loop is CASSLARGNYEQYF. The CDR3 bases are TGTGCCAGCAGCTTAGCTAGGGGGAACTACGAGCAGTACTTC.

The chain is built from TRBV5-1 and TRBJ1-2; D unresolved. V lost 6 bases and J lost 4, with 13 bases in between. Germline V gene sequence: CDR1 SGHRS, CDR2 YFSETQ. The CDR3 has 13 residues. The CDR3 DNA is TGCGCCAGCACGGGTAGCTGGGGCTATGGCTACACCTTC. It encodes CASTGSWGYGYTF.

The CDR3 bases are TGTGCCAGCAGCAAAATCAATTCACCCCTCCACTTT. Protein: CASSKINSPLHF. This rearrangement joins TRBV11-2 to TRBJ1-6; D gene uncertain. V lost 5 bases, J lost 7 bases, and 6 bases lay in between. The CDR3 has 12 amino acids. Germline-derived CDR1 and CDR2 are SGHAT and FQNNGV.

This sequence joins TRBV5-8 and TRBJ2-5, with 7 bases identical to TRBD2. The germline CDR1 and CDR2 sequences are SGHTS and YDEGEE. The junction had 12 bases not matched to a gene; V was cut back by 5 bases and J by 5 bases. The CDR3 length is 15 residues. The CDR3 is CASSSIGLVTETQYF. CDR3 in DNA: TGTGCCAGCAGTTCGATTGGACTAGTAACGGAGACCCAGTACTTC.

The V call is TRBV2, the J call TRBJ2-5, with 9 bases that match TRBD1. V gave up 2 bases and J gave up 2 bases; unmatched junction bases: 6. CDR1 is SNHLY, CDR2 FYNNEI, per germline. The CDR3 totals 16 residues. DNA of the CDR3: TGTGCCAGCAGTGAAACAACAGGGGGCTGGCAAGAGACCCAGTACTTC. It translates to CASSETTGGWQETQYF. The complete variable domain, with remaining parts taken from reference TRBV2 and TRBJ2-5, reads EPEVTQTPSHQVTQMGQEVILRCVPISNHLYFYWYRQILGQKVEFLVSFYNNEISEKSEIFDDQFSVERPDGSNFTLKIRSTKLEDSAMYFCASSETTGGWQETQYFGPGTRLLVL.

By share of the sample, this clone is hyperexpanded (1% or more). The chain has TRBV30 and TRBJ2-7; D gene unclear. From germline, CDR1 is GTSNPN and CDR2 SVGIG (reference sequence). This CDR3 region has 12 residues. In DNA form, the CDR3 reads TGTGCATCCCAATCGGGCGGCTACGAGCAGTACTTC. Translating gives CASQSGGYEQYF.

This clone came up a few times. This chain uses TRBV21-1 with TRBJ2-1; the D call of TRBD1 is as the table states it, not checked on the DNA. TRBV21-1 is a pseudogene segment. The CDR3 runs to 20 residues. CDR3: CASSRGCRGAARGLRNEQFF. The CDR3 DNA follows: TGTGCCAGCAGCAGGGGTTGTAGAGGGGCCGCCAGGGGGCTTCGTAATGAGCAGTTCTTC.

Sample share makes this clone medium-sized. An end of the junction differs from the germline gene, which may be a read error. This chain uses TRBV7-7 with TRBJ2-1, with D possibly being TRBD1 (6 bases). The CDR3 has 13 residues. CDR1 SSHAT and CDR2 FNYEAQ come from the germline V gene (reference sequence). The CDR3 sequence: CASSPDRYNEQFF. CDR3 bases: TGTGCTAGCAGCCCGGACAGATACAATGAGCAGTTCTTC.

CDR3 in DNA: TGTGCCAGCAGCGCGGGGACAGGCTGGGGCACAGATACGCAGTATTTT. It yields the protein CASSAGTGWGTDTQYF. The V and J genes are TRBV9 and TRBJ2-3; 8 nucleotides agree with TRBD1. The V segment lost 3 bases and the J segment 1 base; nucleotides outside the gene matches: 7. CDR3 length: 16 amino acids. Germline CDR1 and CDR2: SGDLS and YYNGEE.

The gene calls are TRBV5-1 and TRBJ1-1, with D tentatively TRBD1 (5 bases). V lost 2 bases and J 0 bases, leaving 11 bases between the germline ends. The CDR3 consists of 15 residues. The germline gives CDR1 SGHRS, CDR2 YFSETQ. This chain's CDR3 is CASSLITGLNTEAFF. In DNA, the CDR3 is TGCGCCAGCAGCTTAATTACAGGACTGAACACTGAAGCTTTCTTT.

CDR3 region: CAISEGGELFF. In DNA, the CDR3 is TGTGCCATCAGTGAGGGCGGGGAGCTGTTTTTT. The chain is built from TRBV10-3 and TRBJ2-2; D gene ambiguous. The CDR3 runs 11 residues. Germline-derived CDR1 and CDR2 are ENHRY and SYGVKD. Trimming removed 2 bases from V and 7 bases from J, with 2 bases in between.

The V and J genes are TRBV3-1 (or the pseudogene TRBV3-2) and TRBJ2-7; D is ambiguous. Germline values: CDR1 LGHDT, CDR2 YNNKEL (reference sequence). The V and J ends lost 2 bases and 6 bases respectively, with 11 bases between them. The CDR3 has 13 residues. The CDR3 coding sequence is TGTGCCAGCAGCCAATATCTCCTCTCCGAGCAGTACTTC. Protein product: CASSQYLLSEQYF.

The CDR3 coding sequence is TGTGCCAGCAGTAACAGGGGACCTTCCTACAATGAGCAGTTCTTC. It codes for CASSNRGPSYNEQFF. This chain joins TRBV6-2 or TRBV6-3 and TRBJ2-1; 7 bases line up with TRBD1. Looked up from germline, CDR1 is MNHEY and CDR2 is SVGEGT. The trim removed 5 bases at V and 1 base at J, leaving 5 bases unmatched. The CDR3 spans 15 residues.

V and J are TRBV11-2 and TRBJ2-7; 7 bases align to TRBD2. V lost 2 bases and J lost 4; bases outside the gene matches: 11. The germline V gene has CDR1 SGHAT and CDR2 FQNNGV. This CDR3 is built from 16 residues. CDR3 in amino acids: CASSLPGSAGVYEQYF. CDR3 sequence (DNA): TGTGCCAGCAGCTTACCTGGGTCGGCGGGAGTGTACGAGCAGTACTTC. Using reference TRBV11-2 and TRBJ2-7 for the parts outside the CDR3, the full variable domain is EAGVAQSPRYKIIEKRQSVAFWCNPISGHATLYWYQQILGQGPKLLIQFQNNGVVDDSQLPKDRFSAERLKGVDSTLKIQPAKLEDSAVYLCASSLPGSAGVYEQYFGPGTRLTVT.

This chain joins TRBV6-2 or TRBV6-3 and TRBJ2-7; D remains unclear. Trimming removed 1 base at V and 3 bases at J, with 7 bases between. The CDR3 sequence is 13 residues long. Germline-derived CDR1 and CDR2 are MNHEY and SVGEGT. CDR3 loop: CASSYYAYYEQYF. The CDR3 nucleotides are TGTGCCAGCAGTTACTACGCATACTACGAGCAGTACTTC.

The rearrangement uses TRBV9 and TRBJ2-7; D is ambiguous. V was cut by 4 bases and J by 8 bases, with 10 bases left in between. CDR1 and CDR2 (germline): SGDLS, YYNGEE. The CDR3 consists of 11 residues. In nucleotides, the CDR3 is TGTGCCAGCAGCCGCAGGTTGAAGCAGTACTTC. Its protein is CASSRRLKQYF.

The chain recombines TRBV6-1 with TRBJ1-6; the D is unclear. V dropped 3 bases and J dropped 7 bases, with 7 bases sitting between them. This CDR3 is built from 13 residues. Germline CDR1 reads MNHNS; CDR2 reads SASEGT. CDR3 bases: TGTGCCAGCAGTGATATTGTAAATTCACCCCTCCACTTT. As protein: CASSDIVNSPLHF.